This TCR beta chain emerged from a study of siplizumab effects on memory and regulatory T cells. The germline gives CDR1 MNHNS, CDR2 SASEGT. V shed 6 bases and J 0 bases; nucleotides not matched to a gene: 4. This CDR3 contains 14 residues. Using immunoSEQ multiplex PCR, the repertoire was profiled, and TCRdb retains in-frame clones only, with some absent. Of over 65,000 clones listed, about 92% are singletons. The sample taken for sequencing was CD8+ T cells sorted from blood. The sequence came from a human donor in good health. The chain recombines TRBV6-1 with TRBJ2-7, with 8 bases aligning to TRBD1. The CDR3 DNA sequence: TGTGCCAGCAGCAGGACAGGGCCCTCCTACGAGCAGTACTTC. Amino acids: CASSRTGPSYEQYF.